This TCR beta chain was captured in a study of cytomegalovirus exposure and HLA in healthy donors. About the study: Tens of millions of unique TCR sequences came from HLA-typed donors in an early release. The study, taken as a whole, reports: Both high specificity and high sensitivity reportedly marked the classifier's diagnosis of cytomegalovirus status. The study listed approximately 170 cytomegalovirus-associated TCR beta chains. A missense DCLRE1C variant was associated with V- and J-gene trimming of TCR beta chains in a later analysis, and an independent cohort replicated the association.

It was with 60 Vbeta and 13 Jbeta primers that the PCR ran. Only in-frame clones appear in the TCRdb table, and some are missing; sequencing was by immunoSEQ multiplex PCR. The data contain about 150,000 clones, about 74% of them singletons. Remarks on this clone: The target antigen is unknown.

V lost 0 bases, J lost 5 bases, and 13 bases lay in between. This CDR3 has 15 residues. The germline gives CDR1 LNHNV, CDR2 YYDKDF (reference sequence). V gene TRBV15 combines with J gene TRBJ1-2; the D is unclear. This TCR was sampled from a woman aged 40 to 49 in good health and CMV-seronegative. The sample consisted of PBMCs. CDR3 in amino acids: CATSREIGILYGYTF. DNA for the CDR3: TGTGCCACCAGCAGAGAGATCGGGATCTTATATGGCTACACCTTC.